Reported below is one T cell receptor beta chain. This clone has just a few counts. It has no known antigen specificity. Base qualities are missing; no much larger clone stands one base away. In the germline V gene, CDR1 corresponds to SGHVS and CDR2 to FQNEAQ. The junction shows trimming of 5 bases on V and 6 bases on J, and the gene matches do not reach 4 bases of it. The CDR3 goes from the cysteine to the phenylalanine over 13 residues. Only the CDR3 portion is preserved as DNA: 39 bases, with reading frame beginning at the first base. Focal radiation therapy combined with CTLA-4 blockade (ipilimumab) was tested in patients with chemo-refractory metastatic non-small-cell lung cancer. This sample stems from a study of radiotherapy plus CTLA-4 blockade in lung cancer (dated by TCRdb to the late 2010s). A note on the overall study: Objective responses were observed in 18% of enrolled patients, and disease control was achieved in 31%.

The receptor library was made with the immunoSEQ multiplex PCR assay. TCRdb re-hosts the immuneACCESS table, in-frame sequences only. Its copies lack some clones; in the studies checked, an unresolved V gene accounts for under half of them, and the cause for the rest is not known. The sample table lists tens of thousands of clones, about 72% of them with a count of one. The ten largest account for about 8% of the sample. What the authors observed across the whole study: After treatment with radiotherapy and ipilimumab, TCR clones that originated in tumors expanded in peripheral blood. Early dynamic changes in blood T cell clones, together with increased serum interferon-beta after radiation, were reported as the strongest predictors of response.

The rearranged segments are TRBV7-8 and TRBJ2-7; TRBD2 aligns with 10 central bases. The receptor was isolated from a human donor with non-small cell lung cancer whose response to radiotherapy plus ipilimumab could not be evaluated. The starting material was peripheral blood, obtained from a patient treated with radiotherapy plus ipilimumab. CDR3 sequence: CASSLGLAREQYF. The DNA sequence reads TGTGCCAGCAGCCTGGGACTAGCGCGCGAGCAGTACTTC.